The rows below give T cell receptor beta chains drawn from one sample of a study of blood T cell repertoires in COVID-19. Sequencing was performed with immunoSEQ multiplex PCR; in TCRdb, only in-frame clones are kept and a portion is missing. This sample has approximately 260,000 clones, with approximately 83% found just once. Sequencing was performed on PBMCs or T cells enriched from blood (not recorded which). The source is a man aged 50-60 years who had recovered from COVID-19. The CDR3 runs from the conserved cysteine through the conserved F or W. Each record gives: V gene, J gene, D gene, CDR3 protein. D genes are given only for firm matches.

TRBV24-1,TRBJ1-5,.,CATSDPRGGGASNNQPQHF
TRBV19,TRBJ2-1,TRBD2,CASSYGLAVNNEQFF
TRBV7-2,TRBJ2-7,TRBD1,CASSSRTGGYEQYF
TRBV2,TRBJ2-7,TRBD2,CASSEARGTSNEQYF
TRBV9,TRBJ2-2,.,CASSPRTNRVGELFF
TRBV9,TRBJ2-5,TRBD2,CASSVGGGAEETQYF
TRBV7-7,TRBJ2-2,TRBD1,CASSLDRDTGELFF
TRBV5-6,TRBJ2-1,TRBD1,CASSYLRTGMGAEQFF
TRBV6-5,TRBJ1-3,.,CASNRAGAGNTIYF
TRBV6-1,TRBJ2-7,.,CASSDNYEQYF
TRBV9,TRBJ1-3,.,CASRGGFSGNTIYF
TRBV20-1,TRBJ1-6,.,CSASRLTGGNSPLHF
TRBV2,TRBJ2-4,.,CASSEQGSGKNIQYF
TRBV12-5,TRBJ2-7,TRBD2,CASGKRGVWDGTSVSSYEQYF
TRBV12-3/TRBV12-4,TRBJ2-3,.,CASSGGVDTQYF
TRBV9,TRBJ2-7,.,CASSVGSLSSYEQYF
TRBV7-8,TRBJ2-5,TRBD2,CASRSEGLELETQYF
TRBV7-2,TRBJ1-6,.,CASSLVQGLGSPLHF
TRBV5-1,TRBJ1-2,TRBD1,CASSFGTGEDYGYTF
TRBV2,TRBJ1-2,.,CASSTLAGFSRYGYTF